These T cell receptor beta chains were read from a single sample in a study of T cells after yellow fever vaccination. TCRdb re-called the 5' RACE reads with MiXCR, one entry per CDR3 protein. Counted here are about 580,000 distinct CDR3 sequences, less than 20% occurring once; the ten biggest clones make up 15% to 20%. The starting material was PBMCs, obtained 5 days after the first yellow fever vaccination. The receptors were gathered from a man aged 18 to 30 who received the YFV17D yellow fever vaccine. The CDR3 runs from the conserved cysteine through the conserved F or W. A D gene is named only where the DNA matches it firmly. Size is stated for part of the rows, as once, few or many counts, or as a class when the clone is expanded.

v_gene	abundance	j_gene	d_gene	CDR3nt	CDR3aa
TRBV5-1	many	TRBJ2-1	-	TGCGCCAGCAGCTTCGAGGGCAATGAGCAGTTCTTC	CASSFEGNEQFF
TRBV18	many	TRBJ2-5	-	TGTGCCAGCTCATTACCGGGACCTAAGGAAACCCAGTACTTC	CASSLPGPKETQYF
TRBV6-5	-	TRBJ1-2	TRBD1	TGTGCCAGCAGTTATCAAGACAGGGCCTATGGCTACACCTTC	CASSYQDRAYGYTF
TRBV12-3/TRBV12-4	-	TRBJ2-3	-	TGTGCCAGCAGTTTCCCGGGGAGTGGAGATACGCAGTATTTT	CASSFPGSGDTQYF
TRBV29-1	few	TRBJ2-6	-	TGCAGCGCTGGTTTTTCTGGGGCCAACGTCCTGACTTTC	CSAGFSGANVLTF
TRBV29-1	few	TRBJ1-2	-	TGCAGCGTTGGGGGGCAGGACTATGGCTACACCTTC	CSVGGQDYGYTF
TRBV7-2	few	TRBJ1-2	-	TGTGCCAGCAGCTTAACTTCGGGACAAGACGTCGGCACCTTC	CASSLTSGQDVGTF
TRBV4-3	-	TRBJ2-3	-	TGCGCCAGTGGGAGGGGGATGGCAGATACGCAGTATTTT	CASGRGMADTQYF
TRBV7-9	-	TRBJ2-4	-	TGTGCCAGCAGCTCACGCCCGGGGGGCACGTACATTCAGTACTTC	CASSSRPGGTYIQYF
TRBV29-1	few	TRBJ2-7	-	TGCAGCGTTATCGGGTCCTCCTACGAGCAGTACTTC	CSVIGSSYEQYF
TRBV14	-	TRBJ2-1	-	TGTGCCAGCAGCCCCGGAGGGGCTGATGAGCAGTTCTTC	CASSPGGADEQFF
TRBV12-3/TRBV12-4	-	TRBJ2-1	-	TGTGCCAGCAGTTTGACTGGGGGGATGAGCTATGAGCAGTTCTTC	CASSLTGGMSYEQFF
TRBV12-3/TRBV12-4	few	TRBJ2-3	TRBD2	TGTGCCAGCAGTCCCGGGGGAGGGCCAGATACGCAGTATTTT	CASSPGGGPDTQYF
TRBV12-3/TRBV12-4	-	TRBJ2-3	TRBD2	TGTGCCAGCAATGGCCGGGGGGGGACGCAGTATTTT	CASNGRGGTQYF
TRBV4-3	few	TRBJ1-2	-	TGCGCCAGCAGCCAAGATCAGTCCTCTAACTATGGCTACACCTTC	CASSQDQSSNYGYTF
TRBV5-1	few	TRBJ1-4	-	TGCGCCAGCAGCTATACAGGGGAAAAACTGTTTTTT	CASSYTGEKLFF
TRBV20-1	few	TRBJ2-5	-	TGCAGTGCTAGAGATCCTGGCGGCAGAACCCAAGAGACCCAGTACTTC	CSARDPGGRTQETQYF
TRBV9	many	TRBJ1-3	-	TGTGCCAGCAGCGCCGGTCGGGGAAACACCATATATTTT	CASSAGRGNTIYF
TRBV2	-	TRBJ2-5	-	TGTGCCAGCAGGCGGGACAGTGGGGAGACCCAGTACTTC	CASRRDSGETQYF
TRBV4-3	-	TRBJ1-1	-	TGCGCCAGCAGCCAAGGGAGTGGGCGGCTCGAGATGAACACTGAAGCTTTCTTT	CASSQGSGRLEMNTEAFF
TRBV10-3	-	TRBJ1-1	TRBD1	TGTGCCATCAGCCGAACAGGGGCTGAAGCTTTCTTT	CAISRTGAEAFF
TRBV3-1	few	TRBJ2-6	TRBD2	TGTGCCAGCAGCTCTAGGGAGGGTGCCGGGGCCAACGTCCTGACTTTC	CASSSREGAGANVLTF
TRBV4-1	many	TRBJ2-2	TRBD1	TGCGCCAGCAGCCACCTGGGACAGGCGGCCACCGGGGAGCTGTTTTTT	CASSHLGQAATGELFF
TRBV5-4	few	TRBJ2-6	-	TGTGCCAGCAGCTTTCATTCTGGGGCCAACGTCCTGACTTTC	CASSFHSGANVLTF
TRBV18	-	TRBJ1-2	TRBD1	TGTGCCAGCTCAGCGGACAGGGATGGTTATGGCTACACCTTC	CASSADRDGYGYTF
TRBV4-2	-	TRBJ2-1	-	TGTGCCAGCAGCCCCGTGGGGGTGGGACTGTCGAGCTCCTACAATGAGCAGTTCTTC	CASSPVGVGLSSSYNEQFF
TRBV30	few	TRBJ2-6	-	TGTGCCTGGACGCCCTCTGGGGCCAACGTCCTGACTTTC	CAWTPSGANVLTF
TRBV7-8	-	TRBJ2-5	-	TGTGCCAGCAGCGTCAACGAGCTGCGGACCCAGTACTTC	CASSVNELRTQYF
TRBV4-1	few	TRBJ2-3	-	TGCGCCAGCAGAAGGTCACAGAGCACAGATACGCAGTATTTT	CASRRSQSTDTQYF
TRBV27	few	TRBJ1-5	-	TGTGCCAGCAGTTTCCACAGGGACCATCAGCCCCAGCATTTT	CASSFHRDHQPQHF
TRBV20-1	-	TRBJ2-3	TRBD2	TGCAGTGCTATGTTTAGCGGGGGGGCCGGGTCTAGCACAGATACGCAGTATTTT	CSAMFSGGAGSSTDTQYF
TRBV7-9	few	TRBJ1-1	-	TGTGCCAGCAGCTTAGCGCTTCTCAGACGGCGTTGGGGAGCTTTCTTT	CASSLALLRRRWGAFF
TRBV12-3/TRBV12-4	few	TRBJ2-5	-	TGTGCCAGCACCCTGGGTGGGGGGCGAGAGACCCAGTACTTC	CASTLGGGRETQYF
TRBV29-1	-	TRBJ2-6	TRBD1	TGCAGCGTCGTGGGGACAGTGAGCTCTGGGGCCAACGTCCTGACTTTC	CSVVGTVSSGANVLTF
TRBV5-4	-	TRBJ2-5	TRBD1	TGTGCCAGCAGCTACAGGGGGCAAGAGACCCAGTACTTC	CASSYRGQETQYF
TRBV20-1	few	TRBJ2-3	-	TGCAGTGCCGGACCCTCGGGGACAGATACGCAGTATTTT	CSAGPSGTDTQYF
TRBV9	many	TRBJ2-5	TRBD2	TGTGCCAGCAGCGCGGGTTTAGCGGGGGATGAGACCCAGTACTTC	CASSAGLAGDETQYF
TRBV9	-	TRBJ2-1	TRBD2	TGTGCCAGCAGCGTAACTTCGGCGGGACTAGCGGGAAATGAGCAGTTCTTC	CASSVTSAGLAGNEQFF
TRBV5-1	-	TRBJ2-5	-	TGCGCCAGCAGCATAGGGCCTGCGGAGACCCAGTACTTC	CASSIGPAETQYF
TRBV5-1	few	TRBJ2-5	TRBD1	TGCGCCAGCAGCTTTGGACAGGACAAAGAGACCCAGTACTTC	CASSFGQDKETQYF
TRBV19	few	TRBJ2-1	TRBD2	TGTGCCAGTAGTGATCAGGGACTAGATCTTCGAGAGCAGTTCTTC	CASSDQGLDLREQFF
TRBV7-6	-	TRBJ2-7	TRBD1	TGTGCCAGCAGCTTAGAGAGGGGACAGGCCCCTTCCTACGAGCAGTACTTC	CASSLERGQAPSYEQYF
TRBV12-3/TRBV12-4	-	TRBJ1-1	TRBD1	TGTGCCAGCAGGCTTACGACAGGGTACACTGAAGCTTTCTTT	CASRLTTGYTEAFF
TRBV28	-	TRBJ2-5	-	TGTGCCAGCAGTCGGGGGGCGATCTTCGAAGAGACCCAGTACTTC	CASSRGAIFEETQYF
TRBV12-3/TRBV12-4	-	TRBJ2-1	-	TGTGCCAGCAGAAGGTTCGCGCGGCAGACAAGTTACAATGAGCAGTTCTTC	CASRRFARQTSYNEQFF
TRBV5-1	-	TRBJ1-1	-	TGCGCCAGCAGCTTGCTCGCAGAACAAAACACTGAAGCTTTCTTT	CASSLLAEQNTEAFF
TRBV11-2	-	TRBJ1-4	TRBD1	TGTGCCAGCAGCCCCACGACAGGGGGCAATTACGAAAAACTGTTTTTT	CASSPTTGGNYEKLFF
TRBV10-3	few	TRBJ1-2	-	TGTGCCATCAGTGAGTCCTACCTACGGCGGGCGGCTGGCTACACCTTC	CAISESYLRRAAGYTF
TRBV4-3	many	TRBJ2-6	-	TGCGCCAGCAGCCAAGATTGGTTGCTGGGCTCTGGGGCCAACGTCCTGACTTTC	CASSQDWLLGSGANVLTF
TRBV7-9	-	TRBJ2-5	TRBD1	TGTGCCAGCAGGTCGGGACAGGGCCGTGCGTCGGCCCAGTACTTC	CASRSGQGRASAQYF
TRBV4-1	few	TRBJ2-5	TRBD2	TGCGCCAGCAGGCAGCTAGGACTAGCTGGAGAGACCCAGTACTTC	CASRQLGLAGETQYF
TRBV11-2	-	TRBJ1-3	-	TGTGCCAGCAGCTTAGATATAGGGCAATGGAACACCATATATTTT	CASSLDIGQWNTIYF